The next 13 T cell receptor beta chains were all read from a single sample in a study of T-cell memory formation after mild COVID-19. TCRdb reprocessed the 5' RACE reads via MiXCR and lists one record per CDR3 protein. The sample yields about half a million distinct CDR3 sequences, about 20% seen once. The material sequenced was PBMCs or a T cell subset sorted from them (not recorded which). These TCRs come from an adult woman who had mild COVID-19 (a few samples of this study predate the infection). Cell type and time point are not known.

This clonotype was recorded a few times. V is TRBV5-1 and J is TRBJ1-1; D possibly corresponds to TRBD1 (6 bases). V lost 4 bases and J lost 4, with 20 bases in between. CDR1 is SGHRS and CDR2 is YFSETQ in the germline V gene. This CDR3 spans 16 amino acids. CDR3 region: CASSHGQRVSGTEAFF. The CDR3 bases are TGCGCCAGCAGCCACGGACAGAGGGTGTCGGGCACTGAAGCTTTCTTT.

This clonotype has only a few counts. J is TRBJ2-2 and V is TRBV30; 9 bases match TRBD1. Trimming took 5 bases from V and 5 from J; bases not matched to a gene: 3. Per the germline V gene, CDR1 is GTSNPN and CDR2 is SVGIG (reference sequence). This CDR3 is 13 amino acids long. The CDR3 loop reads CAWRDRATGELFF. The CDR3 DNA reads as TGTGCCTGGCGGGACAGGGCGACCGGGGAGCTGTTTTTT.

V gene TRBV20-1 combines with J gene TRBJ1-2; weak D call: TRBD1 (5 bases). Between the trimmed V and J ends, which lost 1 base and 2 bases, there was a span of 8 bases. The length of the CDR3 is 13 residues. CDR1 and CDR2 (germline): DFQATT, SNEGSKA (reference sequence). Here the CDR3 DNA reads TGCAGTGCTAGAGGGACACCAAACTATGGCTACACCTTC. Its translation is CSARGTPNYGYTF.

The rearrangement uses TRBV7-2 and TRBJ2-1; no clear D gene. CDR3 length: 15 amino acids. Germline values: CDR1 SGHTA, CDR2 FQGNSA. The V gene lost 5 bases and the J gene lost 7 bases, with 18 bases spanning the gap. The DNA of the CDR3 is TGTGCCAGCAGCCGCACCAACCAGGCTACAAATGAGCAGTTCTTC. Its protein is CASSRTNQATNEQFF.

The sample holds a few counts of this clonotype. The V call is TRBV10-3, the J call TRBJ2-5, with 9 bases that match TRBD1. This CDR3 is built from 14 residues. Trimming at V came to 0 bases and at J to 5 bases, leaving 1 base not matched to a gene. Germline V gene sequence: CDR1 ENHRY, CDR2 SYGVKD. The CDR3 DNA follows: TGTGCCATCAGTGAGTCGACAGGGGGTGAGACCCAGTACTTC. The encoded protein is CAISESTGGETQYF.

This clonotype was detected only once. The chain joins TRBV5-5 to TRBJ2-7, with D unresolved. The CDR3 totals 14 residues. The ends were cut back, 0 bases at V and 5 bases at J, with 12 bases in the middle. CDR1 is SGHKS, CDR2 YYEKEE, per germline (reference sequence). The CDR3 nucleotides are TGTGCCAGCAGCTTGGACCAGGTTACCCACGAGCAGTACTTC. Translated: CASSLDQVTHEQYF.

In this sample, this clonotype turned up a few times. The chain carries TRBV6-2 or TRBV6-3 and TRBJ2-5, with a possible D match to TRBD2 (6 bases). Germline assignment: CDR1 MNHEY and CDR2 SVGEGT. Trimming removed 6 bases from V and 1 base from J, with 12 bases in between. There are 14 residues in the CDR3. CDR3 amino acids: CASRIGGPQETQYF. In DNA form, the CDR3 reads TGTGCCAGCAGGATAGGAGGGCCCCAAGAGACCCAGTACTTC.

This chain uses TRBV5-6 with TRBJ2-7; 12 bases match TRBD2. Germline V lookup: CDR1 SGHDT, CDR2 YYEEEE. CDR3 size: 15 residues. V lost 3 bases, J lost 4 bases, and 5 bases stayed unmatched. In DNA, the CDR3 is TGTGCCAGCAGCTCTAGCGGGAGGGCCGGATACGAGCAGTACTTC. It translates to CASSSSGRAGYEQYF.

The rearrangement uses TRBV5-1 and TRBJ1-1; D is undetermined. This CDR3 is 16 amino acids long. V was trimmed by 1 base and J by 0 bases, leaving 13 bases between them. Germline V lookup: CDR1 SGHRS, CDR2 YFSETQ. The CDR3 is CASSLSPVGMNTEAFF. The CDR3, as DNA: TGCGCCAGCAGCTTGTCCCCAGTGGGCATGAACACTGAAGCTTTCTTT.

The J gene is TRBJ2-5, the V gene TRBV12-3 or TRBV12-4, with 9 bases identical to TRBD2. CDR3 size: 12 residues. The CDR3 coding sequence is TGTGCGATAAGAAGCGGGAGGGAGACCCAGTACTTC. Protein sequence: CAIRSGRETQYF.

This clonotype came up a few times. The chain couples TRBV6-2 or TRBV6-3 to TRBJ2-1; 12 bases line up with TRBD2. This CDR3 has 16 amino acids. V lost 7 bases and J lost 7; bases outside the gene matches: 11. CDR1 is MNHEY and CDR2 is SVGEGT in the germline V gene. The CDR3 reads CASILGLAGGQNEQFF. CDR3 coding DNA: TGTGCCAGCATTCTTGGCCTAGCGGGAGGGCAGAATGAGCAGTTCTTC.

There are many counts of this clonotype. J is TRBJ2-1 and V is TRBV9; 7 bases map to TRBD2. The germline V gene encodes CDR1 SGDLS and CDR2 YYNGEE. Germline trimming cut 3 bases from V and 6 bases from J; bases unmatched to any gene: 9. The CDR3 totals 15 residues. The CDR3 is CASSASNRGVNEQFF. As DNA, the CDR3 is TGTGCCAGCAGCGCCTCAAATCGGGGGGTCAATGAGCAGTTCTTC.

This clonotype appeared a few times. In DNA, the CDR3 is TGTGCCAGCAGCTTCTGGGGCAGGGAACAAGAGACCCAGTACTTC. Its translation is CASSFWGREQETQYF. The chain is built from TRBV7-2 and TRBJ2-5; tentative D call: TRBD1 (5 bases). Germline V gene lookup returns CDR1 SGHTA and CDR2 FQGNSA. CDR3 length: 15 amino acids. The V gene lost 3 bases and the J gene lost 2 bases, with 13 bases spanning the gap.